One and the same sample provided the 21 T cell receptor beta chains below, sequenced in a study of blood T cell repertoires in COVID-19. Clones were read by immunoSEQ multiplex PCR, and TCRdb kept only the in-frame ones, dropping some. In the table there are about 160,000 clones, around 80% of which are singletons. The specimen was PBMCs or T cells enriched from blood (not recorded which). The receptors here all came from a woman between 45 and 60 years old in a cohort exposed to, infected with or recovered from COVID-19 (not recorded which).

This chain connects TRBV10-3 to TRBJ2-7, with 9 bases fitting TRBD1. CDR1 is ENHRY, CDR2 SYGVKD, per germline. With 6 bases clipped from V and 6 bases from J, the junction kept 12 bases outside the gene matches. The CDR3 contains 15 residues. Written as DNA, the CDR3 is TGTGCCATCAGCCATCAACAGGGGGCGCGTGGCGAGCAGTACTTC. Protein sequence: CAISHQQGARGEQYF.

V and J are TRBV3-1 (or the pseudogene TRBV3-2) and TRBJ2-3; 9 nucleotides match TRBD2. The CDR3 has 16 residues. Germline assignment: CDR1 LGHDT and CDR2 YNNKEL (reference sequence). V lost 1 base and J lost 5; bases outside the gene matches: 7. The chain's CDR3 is CASSQGSGRSLDTQYF. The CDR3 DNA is TGTGCCAGCAGCCAAGGTAGCGGGAGATCGTTAGATACGCAGTATTTT.

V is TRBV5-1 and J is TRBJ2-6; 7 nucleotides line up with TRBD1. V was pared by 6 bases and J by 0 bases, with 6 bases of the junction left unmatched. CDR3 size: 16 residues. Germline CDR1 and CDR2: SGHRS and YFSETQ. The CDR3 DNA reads TGCGCCAGCATGGAAGGGGGCCGCTCTGGGGCCAACGTCCTGACTTTC. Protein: CASMEGGRSGANVLTF.

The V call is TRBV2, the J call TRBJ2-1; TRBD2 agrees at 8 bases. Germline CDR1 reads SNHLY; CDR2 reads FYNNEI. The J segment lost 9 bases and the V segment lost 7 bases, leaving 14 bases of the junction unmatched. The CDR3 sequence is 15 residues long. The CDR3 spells CASKDSGKGGVEQFF. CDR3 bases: TGTGCCAGCAAGGATAGCGGGAAGGGAGGGGTTGAGCAGTTCTTC.

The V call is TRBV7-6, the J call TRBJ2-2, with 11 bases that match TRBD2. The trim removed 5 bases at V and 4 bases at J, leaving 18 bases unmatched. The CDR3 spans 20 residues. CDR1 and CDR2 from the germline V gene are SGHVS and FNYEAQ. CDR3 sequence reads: CASSPSFGVAGGPGTGELFF. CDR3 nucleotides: TGTGCCAGCAGCCCCTCCTTCGGTGTAGCGGGAGGGCCTGGCACCGGGGAGCTGTTTTTT.

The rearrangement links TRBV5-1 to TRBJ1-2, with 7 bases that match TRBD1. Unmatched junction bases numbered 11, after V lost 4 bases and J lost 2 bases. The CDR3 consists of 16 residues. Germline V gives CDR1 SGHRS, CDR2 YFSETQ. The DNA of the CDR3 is TGCGCCAGCAGCGGCGAGGGGGCTCCGGGAAACTATGGCTACACCTTC. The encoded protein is CASSGEGAPGNYGYTF.

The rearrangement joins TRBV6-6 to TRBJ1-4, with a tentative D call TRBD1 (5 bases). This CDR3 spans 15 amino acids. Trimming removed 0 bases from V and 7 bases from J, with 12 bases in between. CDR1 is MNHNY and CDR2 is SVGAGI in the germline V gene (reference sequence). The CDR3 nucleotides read TGTGCCAGCAGTTACTCTGGGGGGAGCCTTGAAAAACTGTTTTTT. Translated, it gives CASSYSGGSLEKLFF.

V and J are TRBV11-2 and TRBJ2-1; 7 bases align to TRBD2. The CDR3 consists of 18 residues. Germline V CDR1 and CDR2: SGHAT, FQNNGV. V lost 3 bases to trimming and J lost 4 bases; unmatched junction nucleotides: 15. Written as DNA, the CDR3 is TGTGCCAGCAGCTTTGGTAAGGCGGGAGTAGTTTCGTACAATGAGCAGTTCTTC. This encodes CASSFGKAGVVSYNEQFF.

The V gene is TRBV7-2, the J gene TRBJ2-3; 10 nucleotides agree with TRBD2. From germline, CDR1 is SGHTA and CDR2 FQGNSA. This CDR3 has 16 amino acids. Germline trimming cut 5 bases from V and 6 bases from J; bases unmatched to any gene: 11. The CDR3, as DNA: TGTGCCAGCAGCCCATGGACTAGCGGACTGGGCGATACGCAGTATTTT. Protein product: CASSPWTSGLGDTQYF.

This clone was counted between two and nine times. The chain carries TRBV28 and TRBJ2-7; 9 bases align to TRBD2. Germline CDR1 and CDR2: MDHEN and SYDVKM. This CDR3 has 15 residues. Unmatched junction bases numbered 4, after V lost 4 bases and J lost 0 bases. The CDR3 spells CASSSSGDPSYEQYF. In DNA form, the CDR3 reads TGTGCCAGCAGTTCTAGCGGGGACCCCTCCTACGAGCAGTACTTC.

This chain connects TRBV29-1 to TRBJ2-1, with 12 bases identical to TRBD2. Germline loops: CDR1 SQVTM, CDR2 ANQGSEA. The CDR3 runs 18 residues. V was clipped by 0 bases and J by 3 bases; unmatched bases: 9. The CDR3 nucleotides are TGCAGCGTTGAAGATCCGACTAGCGGGAGTGGTGGCTACAATGAGCAGTTCTTC. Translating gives CSVEDPTSGSGGYNEQFF.

The CDR3 DNA is TGTGCCAGCATCCCATCCGGGGTTGTAGAGAATTCACCCCTCCACTTT. Its translation: CASIPSGVVENSPLHF. This chain links TRBV28 with TRBJ1-6; D is undetermined. Trimming left V 7 bases short and J 7 bases short, with 20 bases between. Germline assignment: CDR1 MDHEN and CDR2 SYDVKM. This CDR3 has 16 residues.

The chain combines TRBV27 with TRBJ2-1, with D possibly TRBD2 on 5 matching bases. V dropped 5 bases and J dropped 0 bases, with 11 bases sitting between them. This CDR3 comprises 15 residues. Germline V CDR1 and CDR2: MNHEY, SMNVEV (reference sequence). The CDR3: CASSTTRGSYNEQFF. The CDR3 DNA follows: TGTGCCAGCAGTACCACCCGGGGCTCCTACAATGAGCAGTTCTTC.

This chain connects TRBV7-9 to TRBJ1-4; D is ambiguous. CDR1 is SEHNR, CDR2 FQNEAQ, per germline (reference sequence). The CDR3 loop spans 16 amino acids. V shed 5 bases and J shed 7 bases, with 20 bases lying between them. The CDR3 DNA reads TGTGCCAGCAGCCCGACTTCCCCCCGTTCTGGTGAAAAACTGTTTTTT. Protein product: CASSPTSPRSGEKLFF.

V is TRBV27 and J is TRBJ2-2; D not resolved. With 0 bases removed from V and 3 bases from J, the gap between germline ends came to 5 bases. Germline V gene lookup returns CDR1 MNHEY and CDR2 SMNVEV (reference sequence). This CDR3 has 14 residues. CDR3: CASSLSFDTGELFF. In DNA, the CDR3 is TGTGCCAGCAGTTTATCGTTCGACACCGGGGAGCTGTTTTTT.

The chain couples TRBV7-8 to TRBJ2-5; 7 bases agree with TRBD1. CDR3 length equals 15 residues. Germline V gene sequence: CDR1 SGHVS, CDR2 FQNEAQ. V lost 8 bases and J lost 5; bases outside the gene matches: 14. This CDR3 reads CASSQITGAQETQYF. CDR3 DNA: TGTGCCAGCTCACAAATTACAGGGGCGCAGGAGACCCAGTACTTC. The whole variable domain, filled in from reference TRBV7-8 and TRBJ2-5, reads GAGVSQSPRYKVAKRGQDVALRCDPISGHVSLFWYQQALGQGPEFLTYFQNEAQLDKSGLPSDRFFAERPEGSVSTLKIQRTQQEDSAVYLCASSQITGAQETQYFGPGTRLLVL.

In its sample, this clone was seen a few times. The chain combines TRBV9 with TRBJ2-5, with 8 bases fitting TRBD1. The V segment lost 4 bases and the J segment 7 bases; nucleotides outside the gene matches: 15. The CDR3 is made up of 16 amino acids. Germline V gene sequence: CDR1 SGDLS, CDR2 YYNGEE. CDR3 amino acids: CASSPRTGFRSATQYF. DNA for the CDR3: TGTGCCAGCAGCCCCCGGACAGGGTTTAGGAGTGCGACCCAGTACTTC.

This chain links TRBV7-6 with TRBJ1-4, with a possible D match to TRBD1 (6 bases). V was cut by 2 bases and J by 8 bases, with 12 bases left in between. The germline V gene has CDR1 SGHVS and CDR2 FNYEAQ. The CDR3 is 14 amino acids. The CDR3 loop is CASSLLRGDEKLFF. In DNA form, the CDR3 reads TGTGCCAGCAGCTTACTCAGGGGAGACGAAAAACTGTTTTTT.

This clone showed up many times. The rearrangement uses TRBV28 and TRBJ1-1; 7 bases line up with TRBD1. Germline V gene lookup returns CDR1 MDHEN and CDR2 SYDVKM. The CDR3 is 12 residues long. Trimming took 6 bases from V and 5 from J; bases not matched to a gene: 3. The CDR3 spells CASSPTGTEAFF. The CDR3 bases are TGTGCCAGCAGCCCGACAGGGACTGAAGCTTTCTTT.

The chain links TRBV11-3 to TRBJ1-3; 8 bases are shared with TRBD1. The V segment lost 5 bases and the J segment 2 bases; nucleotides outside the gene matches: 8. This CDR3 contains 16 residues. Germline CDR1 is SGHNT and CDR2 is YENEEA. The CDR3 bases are TGTGCCAGCAGCCCAGGACAGGGTATCACTGGAAACACCATATATTTT. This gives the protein CASSPGQGITGNTIYF. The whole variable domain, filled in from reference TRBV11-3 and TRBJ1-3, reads EAGVVQSPRYKIIEKKQPVAFWCNPISGHNTLYWYLQNLGQGPELLIRYENEEAVDDSQLPKDRFSAERLKGVDSTLKIQPAELGDSAVYLCASSPGQGITGNTIYFGEGSWLTVV.

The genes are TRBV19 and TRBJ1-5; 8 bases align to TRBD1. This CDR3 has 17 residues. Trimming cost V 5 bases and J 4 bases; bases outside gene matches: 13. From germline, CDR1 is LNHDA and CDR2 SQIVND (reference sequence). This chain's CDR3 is CASSASPGTGLNQPQHF. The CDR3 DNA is TGTGCCAGTAGTGCAAGCCCCGGGACAGGTTTGAATCAGCCCCAGCATTTT.